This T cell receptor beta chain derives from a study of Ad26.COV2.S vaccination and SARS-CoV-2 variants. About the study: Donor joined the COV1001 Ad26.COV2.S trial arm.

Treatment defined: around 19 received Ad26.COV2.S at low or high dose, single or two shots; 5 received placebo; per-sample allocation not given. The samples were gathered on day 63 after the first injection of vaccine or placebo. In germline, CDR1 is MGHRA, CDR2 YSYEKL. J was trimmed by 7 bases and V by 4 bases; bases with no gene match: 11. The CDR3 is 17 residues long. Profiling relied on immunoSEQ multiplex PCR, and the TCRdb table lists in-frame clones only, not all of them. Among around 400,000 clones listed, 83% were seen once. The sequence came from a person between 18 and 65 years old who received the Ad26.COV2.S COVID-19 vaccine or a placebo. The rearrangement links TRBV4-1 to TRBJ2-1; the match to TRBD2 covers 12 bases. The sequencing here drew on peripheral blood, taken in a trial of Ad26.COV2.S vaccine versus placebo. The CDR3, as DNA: TGCGCCAGCAGCCCAGGACTAGCGGGACGCCGAAGGAATGAGCAGTTCTTC. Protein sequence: CASSPGLAGRRRNEQFF.